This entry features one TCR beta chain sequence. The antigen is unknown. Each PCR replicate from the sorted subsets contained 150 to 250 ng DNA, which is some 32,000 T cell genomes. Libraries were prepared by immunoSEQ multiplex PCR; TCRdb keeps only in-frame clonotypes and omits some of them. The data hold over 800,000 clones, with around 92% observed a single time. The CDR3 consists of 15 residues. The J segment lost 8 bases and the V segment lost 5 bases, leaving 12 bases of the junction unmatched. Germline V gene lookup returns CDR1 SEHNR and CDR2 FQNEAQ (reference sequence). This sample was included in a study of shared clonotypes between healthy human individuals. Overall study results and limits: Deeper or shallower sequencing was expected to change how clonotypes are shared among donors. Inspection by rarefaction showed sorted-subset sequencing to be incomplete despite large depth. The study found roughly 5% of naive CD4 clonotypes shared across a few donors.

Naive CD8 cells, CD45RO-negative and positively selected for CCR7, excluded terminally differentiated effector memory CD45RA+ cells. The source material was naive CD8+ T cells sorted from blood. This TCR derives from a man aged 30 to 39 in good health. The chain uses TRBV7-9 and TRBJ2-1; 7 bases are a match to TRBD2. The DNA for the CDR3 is TGTGCCAGCAGCCTCTCTAGCGGCAGTAACTATGAGCAGTTCTTC. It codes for CASSLSSGSNYEQFF.